This is a list of T cell receptor beta chains from one sample in a study of blood T cell repertoires in COVID-19. Sequencing used immunoSEQ multiplex PCR; TCRdb keeps in-frame clones, though not all of them. Of 50,000 or so clones listed, approximately 85% are singletons. The sample comprised peripheral blood. These receptors were taken from a human donor in a cohort sampled during active COVID-19. The CDR3 runs from the conserved cysteine through the conserved F or W. The D gene is left open where the match is weak. Clone size is stated in some rows and not others, as once, few, many or a class when expanded.

V,D,J,size,DNA,CDR3
TRBV5-1,TRBD2,TRBJ2-5,.,TGCGCCAGCAGCTTGGCCCGGAGCGGGAGGCAAGAGACCCAGTACTTC,CASSLARSGRQETQYF
TRBV28,TRBD1,TRBJ2-5,few,TGTGCCAGCGCCGTGGGACAGGGAATCCAAGAGACCCAGTACTTC,CASAVGQGIQETQYF
TRBV29-1,.,TRBJ2-3,.,TGCAGCGTTGTTCTCGCGGGGGATACGCAGTATTTT,CSVVLAGDTQYF
TRBV3-1/TRBV3-2,.,TRBJ1-3,.,TGTGCCAGCAGCGCCGGACATCCTCAGGGAAACACCATATATTTT,CASSAGHPQGNTIYF
TRBV10-2,.,TRBJ1-5,.,TGCGCCAGCGGCGGGACTGGTGGGAATCAGCCCCAGCATTTT,CASGGTGGNQPQHF
TRBV2,TRBD1,TRBJ1-5,.,TGTGCCAGCAGGGGGGACACCAGGGGGGTGGAACCCCAGCATTTT,CASRGDTRGVEPQHF
TRBV5-1,.,TRBJ1-2,once,TGCGCCAGCAGCTTGGACAAGAACTATGGCTACACCTTC,CASSLDKNYGYTF
TRBV3-1/TRBV3-2,TRBD1,TRBJ1-1,.,TGTGCCAGCAGTCTACCGGGACAGGAGGTTTTCTTT,CASSLPGQEVFF
TRBV30,.,TRBJ1-5,.,TGTGCCTGGAGCGCGGGAACCCTGGCCAATCAGCCCCAGCATTTT,CAWSAGTLANQPQHF
TRBV2,.,TRBJ2-7,.,TGTGCCAGCAGTGAAGCCGGCTACGAGCAGTACTTC,CASSEAGYEQYF
TRBV19,TRBD2,TRBJ2-1,.,TGTGCCAGTAGTATAAGCGGGAGAGTCTACAATGAGCAGTTCTTC,CASSISGRVYNEQFF
TRBV5-1,.,TRBJ2-3,.,TGCGCCAGCAGCCCGCAGGGTGTTTCCACAGATACGCAGTATTTT,CASSPQGVSTDTQYF
TRBV7-9,TRBD1,TRBJ2-7,.,TGTGCCAGCAGCCTCCGGGACAGCTACGAGCAGTACTTC,CASSLRDSYEQYF
TRBV11-2,.,TRBJ2-5,.,TGTGCCAGCAGCTCGTCCCCTAGGTGGACCCAGTACTTC,CASSSSPRWTQYF
TRBV18,.,TRBJ2-5,.,TGTGCCAGCTCACCGAGGGGGGAGACCCAGTACTTC,CASSPRGETQYF
TRBV2,TRBD1,TRBJ1-2,.,TGTGCCAGCAACAGGTTAGGACAGGGCATCGGTGGCTACACCTTC,CASNRLGQGIGGYTF
TRBV2,.,TRBJ2-3,.,TGTGCCAGCTGCATTCTAACGGAGAAGGATACGCAGTATTTT,CASCILTEKDTQYF
TRBV4-1,TRBD1,TRBJ1-3,.,TGCGCCAGCAGCCGGGCAGGGGGGCAGGGAAACACCATATATTTT,CASSRAGGQGNTIYF
TRBV10-2,TRBD2,TRBJ2-7,.,TGCGCCAGCAGTGAGGGGACATTTGGACTAGCGGGCCGGACCTACGAGCAGTACTTC,CASSEGTFGLAGRTYEQYF
TRBV29-1,TRBD2,TRBJ2-2,.,TGCAGCGTTGAACCAGCGGGGGGGCTGAACACCGGGGAGCTGTTTTTT,CSVEPAGGLNTGELFF
TRBV5-8,.,TRBJ2-7,.,TGTGCCAGCATGAGGGGGTTTGGCACCTACGAGCAGTACTTC,CASMRGFGTYEQYF
TRBV11-2,.,TRBJ2-1,.,TGTGCCAGCAGCTTCCTGGGGGTTCGCGGGGAGGACAATGAGCAGTTCTTC,CASSFLGVRGEDNEQFF
TRBV6-4,.,TRBJ1-1,few,TGTGCCAGCAGTGTAACCTTGAGTAGCACTGAAGCTTTCTTT,CASSVTLSSTEAFF
TRBV9,.,TRBJ1-6,.,TGTGCCAGCAGCGTAATGGAGAATGATTCACCCCTCCACTTT,CASSVMENDSPLHF
TRBV5-4,.,TRBJ1-1,.,TGTGCCAGCAGCCGGAAGGGGGGGGATAACACTGAAGCTTTCTTT,CASSRKGGDNTEAFF
TRBV6-1,.,TRBJ1-1,.,TGTGCCAGCAGTGATACCACCAACAGGGTCCCCCAAGCTTTCTTT,CASSDTTNRVPQAFF
TRBV7-2,.,TRBJ1-1,.,TGTGCCAGCAGCTTAGTAAGGCAGGGGGAAGCTTTCTTT,CASSLVRQGEAFF
TRBV5-4,TRBD1,TRBJ2-1,.,TGTGCCAGCAACACGAAAACAGGGGGTAATGAGCAGTTCTTC,CASNTKTGGNEQFF
TRBV4-1,TRBD1,TRBJ2-4,.,TGCGCCAGCAGCACCCCCGTGACAGGGCGATTAGCCAAAAACATTCAGTACTTC,CASSTPVTGRLAKNIQYF
TRBV5-1,TRBD1,TRBJ1-1,.,TGCGCCAGCAGCGGGGACAGGGCCGAAGCTTTCTTT,CASSGDRAEAFF
TRBV7-2,.,TRBJ2-5,once,TGTGCCAGCAGCTTAAGGGCGTCGGAAAGGGGGAAGGCCCAGTACTTC,CASSLRASERGKAQYF
TRBV28,TRBD1,TRBJ2-5,.,TGTGCCAGCAGTCCACAGGGGTTTACTGAGACCCAGTACTTC,CASSPQGFTETQYF
TRBV11-2,.,TRBJ1-3,once,TGTGCCAGCAGCTTAGTACCCGGGGGTGCTGGAAACACCATATATTTT,CASSLVPGGAGNTIYF
TRBV18,.,TRBJ2-2,.,TGTGCCAGCTCACCGGGACTCCCGACCGGGGAGCTGTTTTTT,CASSPGLPTGELFF
TRBV13,TRBD2,TRBJ2-7,.,TGTGCCAGCAGCCCCGGCGCGGGAGGGTATGGCGAGCAGTACTTC,CASSPGAGGYGEQYF
TRBV5-8,.,TRBJ1-5,.,TGTGCCAGCAGCTTGAACACGTTATATCAGCCCCAGCATTTT,CASSLNTLYQPQHF
TRBV28,.,TRBJ1-4,.,TGTGCCAGCAGTGGGGGGGGGACTAATGAAAAACTGTTTTTT,CASSGGGTNEKLFF
TRBV11-3,.,TRBJ2-7,.,TGTGCCAGCAGCTTAGCCCAGAACGAGCAGTACTTC,CASSLAQNEQYF
TRBV9,TRBD2,TRBJ2-5,.,TGTGCCAGCAGCGCGGGAGGGCTAGCGGGGGGGGAGACCCAGTACTTC,CASSAGGLAGGETQYF
TRBV19,.,TRBJ2-7,.,TGTGCCAGTAGTGGGGGAACCTTCGGGAGAGAGCAGTACTTC,CASSGGTFGREQYF
TRBV29-1,.,TRBJ2-5,.,TGCAGCGTGCAGACATCGGAGACCCAGTACTTC,CSVQTSETQYF
TRBV5-4,TRBD2,TRBJ2-5,.,TGTGCCAGCAGCATTGGCGGAGGCACCGGGACTAGCGGTCGGGAGACCCAGTACTTC,CASSIGGGTGTSGRETQYF
TRBV28,TRBD1,TRBJ1-2,once,TGTGCCAGCAGTACCCCCGGGACAGGGGGCCTTAACTATGGCTACACCTTC,CASSTPGTGGLNYGYTF
TRBV18,.,TRBJ2-2,.,TGTGCCAGCTCACCCCCCCGAGGGCAGGCGGGTTACACCGGGGAGCTGTTTTTT,CASSPPRGQAGYTGELFF
TRBV3-1/TRBV3-2,.,TRBJ1-1,few,TGTGCCAGCAGCCTTAACCCCGGGGAGGGGACTGAAGCTTTCTTT,CASSLNPGEGTEAFF
TRBV4-2,TRBD1,TRBJ1-4,few,TGTGCCAGCAGCCATAGACAGGGGGGTGAAAAACTGTTTTTT,CASSHRQGGEKLFF
TRBV4-2,.,TRBJ2-2,.,TGTGCCAGCAGCCAAGTGGGCTCGGAGGGCTCCGGGGAGCTGTTTTTT,CASSQVGSEGSGELFF